Presented here are 27 T cell receptor beta chains from one specimen sequenced in a study of T cells in Graves' hyperthyroidism and ophthalmopathy. Researchers took RNA transcripts and amplified the TCR beta CDR3 regions from them. With the HTBI primer set, the TCR CDR3 went through a first round of RT-PCR. MiXCR, run by TCRdb on the multiplex PCR reads, gives a single entry per CDR3 protein. The repertoire has approximately 400,000 distinct CDR3 sequences, around a sixth of them found once; the top ten carry around 14%. Sequencing was carried out using blood. These receptors came from a woman younger than 30 with Graves' hyperthyroidism.

This clonotype was seen at least ten times. V gene TRBV20-1 combines with J gene TRBJ2-1; maybe TRBD1 (6 bases). The CDR3 is made up of 15 amino acids. Germline V gene data show CDR1 as DFQATT and CDR2 as SNEGSKA (reference sequence). V gave up 6 bases and J gave up 2 bases, with 17 bases separating them. The DNA of the CDR3 is TGCAGTGCCCGAAGGTTCAGGGGTGCCTACAATGAGCAGTTCTTC. Encoded protein: CSARRFRGAYNEQFF.

This clonotype has ten or more counts. Here the CDR3 reads CASSDTHTEAFF. In DNA form, the CDR3 reads TGTGCCAGCAGCGACACACACACTGAAGCTTTCTTT. This chain connects TRBV2 to TRBJ1-1; D call uncertain. Germline assignment: CDR1 SNHLY and CDR2 FYNNEI. Trimming cost V 6 bases and J 3 bases, with 8 bases left between them. The CDR3 is 12 residues long.

This chain connects TRBV14 to TRBJ2-2; D remains ambiguous. This CDR3 has 12 amino acids. Trimming shortened V by 4 bases and J by 7 bases, and 7 bases separated the two germline ends. The germline CDR1 and CDR2 sequences are SGHDN and FVKESK. The CDR3 DNA reads as TGTGCCAGCAGCCGGGCCGGCGGGGAGCTGTTTTTT. As protein: CASSRAGGELFF.

Many counts were recorded for this clonotype. The chain is built from TRBV10-3 and TRBJ2-5; no clear D. The CDR3 covers 12 residues. The germline gives CDR1 ENHRY, CDR2 SYGVKD. Trimming removed 3 bases at V and 5 bases at J, with 7 bases between. The CDR3 here is CAISDFGETQYF. The CDR3 DNA sequence: TGTGCCATCAGTGATTTCGGGGAGACCCAGTACTTC.

This sequence joins TRBV6-2 or TRBV6-3 and TRBJ2-1, with D unresolved. Trimming removed 0 bases from V and 7 bases from J, with 10 bases in between. The germline CDR1 and CDR2 sequences are MNHEY and SVGEGT. This CDR3 is 14 amino acids long. In nucleotides, the CDR3 is TGTGCCAGCAGTTACTCGTTAAAAGGGAATGAGCAGTTCTTC. Its translation is CASSYSLKGNEQFF.

The gene calls are TRBV5-1 and TRBJ1-2; D remains ambiguous. CDR1 and CDR2 from the germline V gene are SGHRS and YFSETQ. The length of the CDR3 is 13 residues. Deletions cut 2 bases from V and 4 bases from J, with 9 bases between. CDR3 sequence reads: CASSFNPRYGYTF. The CDR3 coding sequence is TGCGCCAGCAGCTTTAATCCTCGCTATGGCTACACCTTC. Drawing the rest from reference TRBV5-1 and TRBJ1-2, the complete variable domain is KAGVTQTPRYLIKTRGQQVTLSCSPISGHRSVSWYQQTPGQGLQFLFEYFSETQRNKGNFPGRFSGRQFSNSRSEMNVSTLELGDSALYLCASSFNPRYGYTFGSGTRLTVV.

This clonotype showed up just a few times. The J gene is TRBJ2-7, the V gene TRBV4-1; D call uncertain. This CDR3 contains 13 residues. Germline CDR1 is MGHRA and CDR2 is YSYEKL. Trimming cost V 0 bases and J 3 bases, with 6 bases left between them. CDR3 loop: CASSQDPFYEQYF. The CDR3 DNA reads TGCGCCAGCAGCCAAGACCCGTTCTACGAGCAGTACTTC.

This chain joins TRBV15 and TRBJ2-7; D perhaps matches TRBD2 (6 bases). Germline values: CDR1 LNHNV, CDR2 YYDKDF (reference sequence). CDR3 length: 15 residues. Between the trimmed V and J ends, which lost 3 bases and 0 bases, there was a span of 12 bases. The CDR3 DNA is TGTGCCACCAGCAGCGCCGGGAGACCCTCCTACGAGCAGTACTTC. Protein: CATSSAGRPSYEQYF.

Ten or more counts support this clonotype. CDR3 nucleotides: TGTGCCAGCAGTGAATCTAGCGGGGGGGCCCACGAGCAGTACTTC. Protein product: CASSESSGGAHEQYF. This sequence joins TRBV2 and TRBJ2-7, with 12 nucleotides matching TRBD2. The germline gives CDR1 SNHLY, CDR2 FYNNEI. The CDR3 has 15 amino acids. V was clipped by 2 bases and J by 5 bases; unmatched bases: 4.

In its sample, this clonotype was seen many times. The V call is TRBV28, the J call TRBJ2-7; D is possibly TRBD1 (6 bases). This CDR3 is 14 amino acids long. V was cut by 7 bases and J by 0 bases, with 13 bases left in between. Germline-derived CDR1 and CDR2 are MDHEN and SYDVKM. The CDR3 reads CASIQGTNSYEQYF. The CDR3, as DNA: TGTGCCAGCATCCAGGGGACGAACTCCTACGAGCAGTACTTC.

The genes are TRBV4-3 and TRBJ1-6; no clear D gene. V lost 0 bases and J lost 7, with 7 bases in between. The germline V gene encodes CDR1 LGHNA and CDR2 YSLEER. The CDR3 contains 14 residues. The CDR3 is CASSQDSENSPLHF. In nucleotides, the CDR3 is TGCGCCAGCAGCCAAGACAGTGAAAATTCACCCCTCCACTTT.

The chain links TRBV19 to TRBJ1-5; 8 bases are a match to TRBD1. CDR3 length equals 14 residues. With 4 bases clipped from V and 2 bases from J, the junction kept 1 base outside the gene matches. Germline assignment: CDR1 LNHDA and CDR2 SQIVND (reference sequence). The CDR3 reads CASSTTGGNQPQHF. The CDR3, as DNA: TGTGCCAGTAGTACGACAGGGGGCAATCAGCCCCAGCATTTT.

This clonotype was detected many times. V gene TRBV5-6 combines with J gene TRBJ2-1, with TRBD2 identical over 7 bases. Germline V gene lookup returns CDR1 SGHDT and CDR2 YYEEEE. Germline trimming cut 4 bases from V and 7 bases from J; bases unmatched to any gene: 8. The CDR3 consists of 14 residues. The CDR3 spells CASSASGAVNEQFF. The CDR3 bases are TGTGCCAGCAGCGCCAGCGGGGCCGTTAATGAGCAGTTCTTC.

This clonotype was found many times. This rearrangement joins TRBV28 to TRBJ1-1; D remains ambiguous. There are 17 residues in the CDR3. Germline CDR1 and CDR2: MDHEN and SYDVKM. Trimming shortened V by 8 bases and J by 4 bases, and 26 bases separated the two germline ends. Here the CDR3 reads CASDPTGNLLRFTEAFF. The CDR3 coding sequence is TGTGCCAGCGATCCCACGGGGAACCTTCTTAGATTCACTGAAGCTTTCTTT.

This clonotype was seen ten or more times. The chain carries TRBV7-3 and TRBJ2-1, with 8 bases fitting TRBD1. The CDR3 has 16 amino acids. CDR1 is SGHTA and CDR2 is FQGTGA in the germline V gene. V lost 5 bases to trimming and J lost 4 bases; unmatched junction nucleotides: 10. The CDR3 nucleotides read TGTGCCAGCAGCCCCCCTGGGCAGGGGGCATACAATGAGCAGTTCTTC. Amino acids: CASSPPGQGAYNEQFF.

This chain uses TRBV24-1 with TRBJ2-1; D is unclear. CDR1 is KGHDR and CDR2 is SFDVKD in the germline V gene. The germline V and J ends were trimmed by 2 bases and 6 bases, with 4 bases remaining between them. This CDR3 is built from 12 residues. This CDR3 is CATSDWTNEQFF. The CDR3 nucleotides read TGTGCCACCAGTGATTGGACCAATGAGCAGTTCTTC.

This clonotype showed up many times. V usage is TRBV29-1 and J usage is TRBJ1-3; 7 nucleotides line up with TRBD1. Germline values: CDR1 SQVTM, CDR2 ANQGSEA. The V and J ends lost 6 bases and 4 bases, in that order; junction bases with no gene match: 9. The length of the CDR3 is 14 residues. Here the CDR3 DNA reads TGCAGCGTGGCCGACAGGGAGGGCGGAAACACCATATATTTT. Protein: CSVADREGGNTIYF.

This clonotype was found many times. This rearrangement joins TRBV9 to TRBJ1-1; no firm D call. In germline, CDR1 is SGDLS, CDR2 YYNGEE. V lost 0 bases, J lost 1 base, and 10 bases lay in between. There are 15 residues in the CDR3. CDR3 sequence: CASSVGGTRNTEAFF. In nucleotides, the CDR3 is TGTGCCAGCAGCGTAGGCGGTACGAGGAACACTGAAGCTTTCTTT.

This clonotype came up once. The chain is built from TRBV12-3 or TRBV12-4 and TRBJ2-3; D is unclear. The length of the CDR3 is 13 residues. V was cut by 3 bases and J by 5 bases, with 9 bases left in between. The CDR3 region is CASSFGALDTQYF. CDR3 sequence (DNA): TGTGCCAGCAGTTTTGGAGCTTTAGATACGCAGTATTTT.

This clonotype was seen ten or more times. This rearrangement joins TRBV11-2 to TRBJ2-4, with D perhaps matching TRBD1 or TRBD2 (5 bases each). The CDR3 consists of 16 residues. Germline V gene lookup returns CDR1 SGHAT and CDR2 FQNNGV. The V gene lost 5 bases and the J gene lost 0 bases, with 14 bases spanning the gap. The CDR3 DNA is TGTGCCAGCAGCGAGGGACGGACCCTAGCCAAAAACATTCAGTACTTC. This translates into CASSEGRTLAKNIQYF.

This clonotype has a count of ten or more. The chain recombines TRBV18 with TRBJ1-5, with D uncertain. Germline CDR1 and CDR2: KGHSH and LQKENI. The V and J ends lost 6 bases and 5 bases respectively, with 8 bases between them. This CDR3 comprises 12 residues. Here the CDR3 reads CASSSDDQPQHF. CDR3 nucleotide sequence: TGTGCCAGCTCCTCGGACGATCAGCCCCAGCATTTT.

CDR3 DNA sequence: TGTGCCAGCAGCCAACTTGAAGGACAGTCCGAAGCTTTCTTT. Encoded protein: CASSQLEGQSEAFF. V usage is TRBV3-1 and J usage is TRBJ1-1; D is possibly TRBD1 (6 bases). The ends were cut back, 2 bases at V and 8 bases at J, with 15 bases in the middle. The CDR3 has 14 amino acids. Germline V gene sequence: CDR1 LGHDT, CDR2 YNNKEL (reference sequence).

The rearrangement links TRBV20-1 to TRBJ1-6, with D tentatively TRBD1 (6 bases). Germline assignment: CDR1 DFQATT and CDR2 SNEGSKA (reference sequence). The CDR3 consists of 14 residues. The ends were cut back, 6 bases at V and 5 bases at J, with 14 bases in the middle. CDR3 sequence: CSAHRAGDNSPLHF. In nucleotides, the CDR3 is TGCAGTGCCCATCGGGCAGGGGATAATTCACCCCTCCACTTT.

This clonotype came up many times. The chain combines TRBV11-2 with TRBJ1-1; no reliable D call. With 1 base removed from V and 0 bases from J, the gap between germline ends came to 9 bases. The CDR3 is 15 residues long. CDR1 and CDR2 (germline): SGHAT, FQNNGV. CDR3 sequence reads: CASSLAGLLNTEAFF. The CDR3 DNA reads TGTGCCAGCAGCTTAGCTGGCCTGTTGAACACTGAAGCTTTCTTT.

This clonotype has ten or more counts. The chain couples TRBV20-1 to TRBJ1-2; perhaps TRBD1 as D (6 bases). V gave up 3 bases and J gave up 4 bases, with 18 bases separating them. The CDR3 sequence is 15 residues long. Per the germline V gene, CDR1 is DFQATT and CDR2 is SNEGSKA (reference sequence). The CDR3 sequence is CSARGDKGLFYGYTF. CDR3 nucleotides: TGCAGTGCTAGGGGGGACAAAGGACTCTTCTATGGCTACACCTTC.

This clonotype was recorded at least ten times. The chain carries TRBV29-1 and TRBJ2-1, with 8 bases aligning to TRBD2. The CDR3 contains 15 residues. J gave up 3 bases and V 1 base, and 5 bases lay outside the gene matches. Germline V gene sequence: CDR1 SQVTM, CDR2 ANQGSEA. Written as DNA, the CDR3 is TGCAGCGTTGAAGGGGGCGGGGGGCACTACAATGAGCAGTTCTTC. Amino acids: CSVEGGGGHYNEQFF.

This clonotype has just a few counts. This chain joins TRBV6-2 or TRBV6-3 and TRBJ1-4; D remains unclear. V was shortened by 5 bases and J by 0 bases, with 4 bases between the two germline ends. CDR1 MNHEY and CDR2 SVGEGT come from the germline V gene. CDR3 length: 13 residues. The CDR3 sequence: CASSGTTNEKLFF. Written as DNA, the CDR3 is TGTGCCAGCAGTGGGACAACTAATGAAAAACTGTTTTTT.